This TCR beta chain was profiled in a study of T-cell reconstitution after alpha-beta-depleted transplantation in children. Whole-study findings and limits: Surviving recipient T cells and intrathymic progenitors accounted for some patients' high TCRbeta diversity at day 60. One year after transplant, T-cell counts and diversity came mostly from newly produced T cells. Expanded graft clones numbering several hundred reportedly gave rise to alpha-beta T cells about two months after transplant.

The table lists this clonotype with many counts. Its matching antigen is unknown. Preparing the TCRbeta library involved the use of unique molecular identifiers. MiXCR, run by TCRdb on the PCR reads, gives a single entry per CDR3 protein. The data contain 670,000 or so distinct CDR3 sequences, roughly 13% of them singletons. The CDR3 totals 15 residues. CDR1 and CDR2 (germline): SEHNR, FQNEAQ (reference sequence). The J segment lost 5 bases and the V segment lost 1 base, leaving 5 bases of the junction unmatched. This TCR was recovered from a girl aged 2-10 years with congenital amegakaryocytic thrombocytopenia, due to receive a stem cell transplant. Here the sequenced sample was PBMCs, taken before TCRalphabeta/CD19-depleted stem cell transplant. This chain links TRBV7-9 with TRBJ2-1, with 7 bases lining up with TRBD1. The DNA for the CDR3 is TGTGCCAGCAGCTTAGTGGGGGACAGAGACAATGAGCAGTTCTTC. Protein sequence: CASSLVGDRDNEQFF.